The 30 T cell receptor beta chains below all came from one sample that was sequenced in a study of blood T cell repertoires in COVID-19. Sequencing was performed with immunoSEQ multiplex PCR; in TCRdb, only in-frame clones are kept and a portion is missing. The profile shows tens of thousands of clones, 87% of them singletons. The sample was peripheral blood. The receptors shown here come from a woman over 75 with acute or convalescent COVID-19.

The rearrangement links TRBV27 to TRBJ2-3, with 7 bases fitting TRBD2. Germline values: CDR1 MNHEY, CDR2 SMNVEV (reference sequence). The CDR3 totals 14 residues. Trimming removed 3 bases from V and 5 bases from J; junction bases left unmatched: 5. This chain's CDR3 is CASSLGREIDTQYF. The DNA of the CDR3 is TGTGCCAGCAGTTTGGGGCGGGAGATAGATACGCAGTATTTT.

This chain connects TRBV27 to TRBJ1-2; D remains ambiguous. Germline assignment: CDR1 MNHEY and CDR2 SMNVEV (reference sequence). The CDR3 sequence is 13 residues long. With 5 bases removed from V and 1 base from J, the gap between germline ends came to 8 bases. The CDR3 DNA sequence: TGTGCCAGCAGTAGGGAGATTAACTATGGCTACACCTTC. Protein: CASSREINYGYTF.

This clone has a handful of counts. This chain's CDR3 is CASSRDRQPQHF. The CDR3 coding sequence is TGTGCCAGCAGCCGTGACAGACAGCCCCAGCATTTT. The chain carries TRBV5-8 and TRBJ1-5; tentative D call: TRBD1 (5 bases). Germline loops: CDR1 SGHTS, CDR2 YDEGEE. V was shortened by 4 bases and J by 7 bases, with 9 bases between the two germline ends. The CDR3 is 12 amino acids.

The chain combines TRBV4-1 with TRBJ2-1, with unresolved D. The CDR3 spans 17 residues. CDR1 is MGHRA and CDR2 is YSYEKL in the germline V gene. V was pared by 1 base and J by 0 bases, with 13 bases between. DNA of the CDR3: TGCGCCAGCAGCCAAGGCGGTTTCGCCGACTCCTACAATGAGCAGTTCTTC. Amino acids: CASSQGGFADSYNEQFF.

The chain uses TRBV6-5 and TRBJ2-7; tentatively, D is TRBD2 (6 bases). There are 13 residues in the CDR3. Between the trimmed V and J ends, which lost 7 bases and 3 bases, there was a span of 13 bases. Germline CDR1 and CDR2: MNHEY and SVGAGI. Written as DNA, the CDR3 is TGTGCCAGCAAAGGGACTGGAGTCTACGAGCAGTACTTC. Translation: CASKGTGVYEQYF.

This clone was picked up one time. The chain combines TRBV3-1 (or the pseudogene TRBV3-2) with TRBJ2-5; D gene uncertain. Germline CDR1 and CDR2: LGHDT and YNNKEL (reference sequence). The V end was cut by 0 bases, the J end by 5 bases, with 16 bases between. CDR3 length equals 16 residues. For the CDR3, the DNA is TGTGCCAGCAGCCAAGAAAGTAAGGCTAGTTTGGAGACCCAGTACTTC. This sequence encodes CASSQESKASLETQYF.

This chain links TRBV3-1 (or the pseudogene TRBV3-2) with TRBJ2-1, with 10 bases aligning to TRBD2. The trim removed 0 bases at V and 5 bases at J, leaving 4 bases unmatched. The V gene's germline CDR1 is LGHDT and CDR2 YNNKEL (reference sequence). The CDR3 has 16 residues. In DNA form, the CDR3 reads TGTGCCAGCAGCCAAGAGGGACTAGCGCTTAACAATGAGCAGTTCTTC. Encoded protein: CASSQEGLALNNEQFF.

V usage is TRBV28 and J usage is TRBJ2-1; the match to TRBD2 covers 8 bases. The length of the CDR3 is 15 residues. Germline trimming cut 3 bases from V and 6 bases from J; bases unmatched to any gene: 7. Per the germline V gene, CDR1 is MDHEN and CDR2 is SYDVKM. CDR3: CASSLVGRAVNEQFF. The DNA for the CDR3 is TGTGCCAGCAGTTTGGTCGGGAGGGCCGTCAATGAGCAGTTCTTC.

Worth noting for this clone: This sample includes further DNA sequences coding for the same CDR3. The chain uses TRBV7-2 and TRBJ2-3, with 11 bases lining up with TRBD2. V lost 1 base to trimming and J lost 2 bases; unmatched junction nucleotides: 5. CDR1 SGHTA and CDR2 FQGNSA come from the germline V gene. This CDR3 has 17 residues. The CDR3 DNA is TGTGCCAGCAGCTTAGGACTTAGCGGGGGGGTCACAGATACGCAGTATTTT. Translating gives CASSLGLSGGVTDTQYF.

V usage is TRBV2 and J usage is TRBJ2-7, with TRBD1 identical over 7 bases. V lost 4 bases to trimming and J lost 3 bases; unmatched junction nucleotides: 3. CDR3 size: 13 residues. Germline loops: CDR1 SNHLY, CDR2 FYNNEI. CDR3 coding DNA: TGTGCCAGCAGTGTTGCAGGGGGCTACGAGCAGTACTTC. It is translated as CASSVAGGYEQYF.

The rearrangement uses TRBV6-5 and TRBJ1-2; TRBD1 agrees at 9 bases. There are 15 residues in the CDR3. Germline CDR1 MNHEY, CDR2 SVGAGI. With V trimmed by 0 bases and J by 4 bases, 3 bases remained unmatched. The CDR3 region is CASSYSAGQGYGYTF. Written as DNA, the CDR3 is TGTGCCAGCAGTTACTCGGCGGGACAGGGCTATGGCTACACCTTC.

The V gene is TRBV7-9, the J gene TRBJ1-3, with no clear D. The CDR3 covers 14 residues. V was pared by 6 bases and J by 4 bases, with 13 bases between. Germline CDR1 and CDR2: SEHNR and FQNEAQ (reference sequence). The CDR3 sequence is CASRTAEAGNTIYF. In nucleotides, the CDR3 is TGTGCCAGCAGGACGGCAGAGGCAGGAAACACCATATATTTT.

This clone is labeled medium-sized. The CDR3 nucleotides read TGTGCCAGCAGTTTAGACAGCTTTAGCACAGATACGCAGTATTTT. This gives the protein CASSLDSFSTDTQYF. The chain combines TRBV6-5 with TRBJ2-3; D possibly corresponds to TRBD1 (5 bases). Germline V CDR1 and CDR2: MNHEY, SVGAGI. Trimming pared 4 bases from V and 0 bases from J, leaving 11 bases between. The CDR3 sequence is 15 residues long.

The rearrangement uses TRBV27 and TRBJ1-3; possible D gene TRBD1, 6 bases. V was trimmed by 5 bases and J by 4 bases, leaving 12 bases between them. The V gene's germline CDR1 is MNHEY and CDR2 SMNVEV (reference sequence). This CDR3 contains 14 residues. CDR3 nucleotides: TGTGCCAGCAGTCTACATGGGACAGGAAACACCATATATTTT. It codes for CASSLHGTGNTIYF.

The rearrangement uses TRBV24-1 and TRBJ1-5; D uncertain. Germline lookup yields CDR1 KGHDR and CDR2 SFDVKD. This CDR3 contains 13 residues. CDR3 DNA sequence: TGTGCAGTAGCGCAGGCGGGCAATCAGCCCCAGCATTTT. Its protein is CAVAQAGNQPQHF.

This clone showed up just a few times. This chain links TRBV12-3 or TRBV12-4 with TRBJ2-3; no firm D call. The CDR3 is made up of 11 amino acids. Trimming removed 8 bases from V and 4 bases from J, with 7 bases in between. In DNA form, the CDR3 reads TGTGCCAGCGAGTTGGCAGATACGCAGTATTTT. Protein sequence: CASELADTQYF.

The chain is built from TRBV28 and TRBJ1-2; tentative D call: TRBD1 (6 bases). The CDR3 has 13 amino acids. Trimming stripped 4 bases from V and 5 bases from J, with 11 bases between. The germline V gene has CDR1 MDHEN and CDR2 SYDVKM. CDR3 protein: CASSSDRRYGYTF. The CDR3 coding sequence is TGTGCCAGCAGTTCGGACAGAAGGTATGGCTACACCTTC.

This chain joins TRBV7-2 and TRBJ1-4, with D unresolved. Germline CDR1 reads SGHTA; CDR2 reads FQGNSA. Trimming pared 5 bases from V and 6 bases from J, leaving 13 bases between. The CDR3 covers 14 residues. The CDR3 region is CASSKVGGDEKLFF. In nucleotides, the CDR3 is TGTGCCAGCAGCAAGGTGGGCGGGGATGAAAAACTGTTTTTT. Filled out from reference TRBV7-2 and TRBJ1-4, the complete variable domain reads GAGVSQSPSNKVTEKGKDVELRCDPISGHTALYWYRQSLGQGLEFLIYFQGNSAPDKSGLPSDRFSAERTGGSVSTLTIQRTQQEDSAVYLCASSKVGGDEKLFFGSGTQLSVL.

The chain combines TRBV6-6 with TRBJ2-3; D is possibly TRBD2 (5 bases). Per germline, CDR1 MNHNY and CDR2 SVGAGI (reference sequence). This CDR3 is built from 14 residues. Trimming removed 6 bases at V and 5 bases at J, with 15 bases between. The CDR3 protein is CASSTRPAGDTQYF. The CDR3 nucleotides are TGTGCCAGCAGCACTCGACCGGCGGGAGATACGCAGTATTTT.

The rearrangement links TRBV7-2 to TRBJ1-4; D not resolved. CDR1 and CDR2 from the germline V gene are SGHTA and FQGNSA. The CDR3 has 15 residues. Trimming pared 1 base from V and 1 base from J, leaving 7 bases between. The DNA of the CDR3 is TGTGCCAGCAGCTTAGTCCCAGGAACTAATGAAAAACTGTTTTTT. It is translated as CASSLVPGTNEKLFF.

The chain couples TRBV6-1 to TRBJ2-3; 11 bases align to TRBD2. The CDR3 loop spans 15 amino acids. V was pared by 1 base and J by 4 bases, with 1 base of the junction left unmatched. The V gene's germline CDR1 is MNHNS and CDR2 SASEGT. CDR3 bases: TGTGCCAGCAGTGAAGTACTAGCGGGAGCAGATACGCAGTATTTT. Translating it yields CASSEVLAGADTQYF.

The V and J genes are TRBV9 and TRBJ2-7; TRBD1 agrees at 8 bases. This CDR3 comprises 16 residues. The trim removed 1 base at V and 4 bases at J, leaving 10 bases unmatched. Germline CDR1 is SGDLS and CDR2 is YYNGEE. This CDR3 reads CASSVSPTGEGYEQYF. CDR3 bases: TGTGCCAGCAGCGTATCTCCGACAGGGGAAGGATACGAGCAGTACTTC.

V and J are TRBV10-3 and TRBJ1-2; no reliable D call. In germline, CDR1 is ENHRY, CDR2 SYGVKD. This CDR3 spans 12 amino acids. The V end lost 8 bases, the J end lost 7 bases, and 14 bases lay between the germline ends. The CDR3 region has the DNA TGTGCCATCGGTACCGGGATCCGTGGCTACACCTTC. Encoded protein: CAIGTGIRGYTF.

CDR3 loop: CASSLGSTSGGAYEQYF. Written as DNA, the CDR3 is TGTGCCAGCAGCTTAGGGAGTACAAGCGGGGGGGCCTACGAGCAGTACTTC. The chain carries TRBV11-2 and TRBJ2-7, with 10 bases aligning to TRBD2. The CDR3 covers 17 residues. After removal of 1 base from V and 2 bases from J, the junction contained 8 bases not matched to a gene. CDR1 and CDR2 (germline): SGHAT, FQNNGV. Supplemented by reference TRBV11-2 and TRBJ2-7, the full variable domain reads EAGVAQSPRYKIIEKRQSVAFWCNPISGHATLYWYQQILGQGPKLLIQFQNNGVVDDSQLPKDRFSAERLKGVDSTLKIQPAKLEDSAVYLCASSLGSTSGGAYEQYFGPGTRLTVT.

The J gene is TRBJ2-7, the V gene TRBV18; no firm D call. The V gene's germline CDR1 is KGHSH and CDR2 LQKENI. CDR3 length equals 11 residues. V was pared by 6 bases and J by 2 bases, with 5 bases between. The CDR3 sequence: CASSRAYEQYF. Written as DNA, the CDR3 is TGTGCCAGCTCTCGGGCCTACGAGCAGTACTTC.

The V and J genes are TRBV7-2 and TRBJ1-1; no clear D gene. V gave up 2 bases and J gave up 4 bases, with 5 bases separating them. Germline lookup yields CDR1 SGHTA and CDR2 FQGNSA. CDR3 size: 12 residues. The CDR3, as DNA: TGTGCCAGCAGCTTAACATCCACTGAAGCTTTCTTT. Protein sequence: CASSLTSTEAFF.

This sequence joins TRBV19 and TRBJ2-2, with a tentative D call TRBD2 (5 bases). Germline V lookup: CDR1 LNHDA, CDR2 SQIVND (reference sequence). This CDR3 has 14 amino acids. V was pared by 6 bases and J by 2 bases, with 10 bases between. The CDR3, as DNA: TGTGCCAGTAGAAGGCCGGGAAACACCGGGGAGCTGTTTTTT. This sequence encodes CASRRPGNTGELFF. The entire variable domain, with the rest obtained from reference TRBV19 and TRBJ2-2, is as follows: DGGITQSPKYLFRKEGQNVTLSCEQNLNHDAMYWYRQDPGQGLRLIYYSQIVNDFQKGDIAEGYSVSREKKESFPLTVTSAQKNPTAFYLCASRRPGNTGELFFGEGSRLTVL.

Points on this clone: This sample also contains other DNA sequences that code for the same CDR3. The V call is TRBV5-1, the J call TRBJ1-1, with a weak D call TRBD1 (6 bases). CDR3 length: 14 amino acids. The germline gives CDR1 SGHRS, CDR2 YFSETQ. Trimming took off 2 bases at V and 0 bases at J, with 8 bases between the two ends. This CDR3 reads CASSFGQLNTEAFF. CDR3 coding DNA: TGCGCCAGCAGCTTCGGACAGTTGAACACTGAAGCTTTCTTT.

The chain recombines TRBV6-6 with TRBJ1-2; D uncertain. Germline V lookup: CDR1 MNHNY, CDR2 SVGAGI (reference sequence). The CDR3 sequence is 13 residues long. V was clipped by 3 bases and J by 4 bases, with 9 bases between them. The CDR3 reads CASSYRQVYGYTF. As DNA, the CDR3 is TGTGCCAGCAGTTATAGGCAGGTCTATGGCTACACCTTC.

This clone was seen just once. The CDR3 is CASSEQGGGYTF. The CDR3 DNA is TGCGCCAGCAGTGAACAGGGGGGTGGCTACACCTTC. The V and J genes are TRBV5-1 and TRBJ1-2, with 8 bases aligning to TRBD1. CDR3 length equals 12 residues. CDR1 is SGHRS, CDR2 YFSETQ, per germline. Trimming took 5 bases from V and 7 from J; bases not matched to a gene: 4.